These T cell receptor beta chains were read from a single sample in a study of identifying expanded T cells in peripheral blood. TCRdb's table, derived via immunoSEQ multiplex PCR, lists solely in-frame clones and lacks some. Among tens of thousands of clones listed, 88% were seen once. The source material was blood. All receptors come from a person aged 18 to 70 in good health. Each CDR3 is given with its conserved first and last residue. Fields, in order: V gene, D gene, J gene, CDR3 length, clone size, CDR3 protein, CDR3 DNA. The D gene is left open where the match is weak. Size tells how often a clone was seen (once, few, many) or the class of an expanded clone, and some rows leave it out.

TRBV5-1,.,TRBJ1-3,17,.,CASSLATTHTSGNTIYF,TGCGCCAGCAGCTTGGCAACGACTCACACCTCTGGAAACACCATATATTTT
TRBV7-2,TRBD1,TRBJ1-6,15,.,CASSFATGGNSPLHF,TGTGCCAGCAGCTTCGCCACAGGGGGAAATTCACCCCTCCACTTT
TRBV5-1,.,TRBJ1-1,13,.,CASSLRGNTEAFF,TGCGCCAGCAGCTTGCGGGGGAACACTGAAGCTTTCTTT
TRBV5-4,TRBD1,TRBJ1-1,17,.,CASSGGQGLGLNTEAFF,TGTGCCAGCAGCGGGGGACAGGGCCTGGGACTGAACACTGAAGCTTTCTTT
TRBV9,TRBD1,TRBJ1-4,15,.,CASSVTGGPVEKLFF,TGTGCCAGCAGCGTTACAGGGGGCCCAGTTGAAAAACTGTTTTTT
TRBV18,.,TRBJ1-5,17,.,CASSPFVTGGGNQPQHF,TGTGCCAGCTCACCATTTGTTACCGGGGGAGGTAATCAGCCCCAGCATTTT
TRBV6-1,TRBD1,TRBJ1-1,13,.,CASSLRDSQGAFF,TGTGCCAGCAGTCTGAGGGACAGCCAGGGGGCTTTCTTT
TRBV18,.,TRBJ1-6,15,once,CASSRGGSYNSPLHF,TGTGCCAGCTCACGCGGGGGCTCCTATAATTCACCCCTCCACTTT
TRBV30,.,TRBJ1-2,11,.,CAWSVLDGNTF,TGTGCCTGGAGTGTACTGGATGGCAACACCTTC
TRBV5-1,.,TRBJ2-5,15,.,CASSLGMGDQETQYF,TGCGCCAGCAGCTTGGGAATGGGGGACCAAGAGACCCAGTACTTC
TRBV7-3,.,TRBJ2-3,15,few,CASSSLRASTDTQYF,TGTGCCAGCAGCAGTCTGCGGGCAAGCACAGATACGCAGTATTTT
TRBV11-3,.,TRBJ2-7,16,.,CASSLGRARAPYEQYF,TGTGCCAGCAGCTTAGGTCGGGCTCGGGCCCCCTACGAGCAGTACTTC
TRBV6-6,.,TRBJ1-1,12,.,CASSYADTEAFF,TGTGCCAGCAGTTACGCGGACACTGAAGCTTTCTTT
TRBV7-2,.,TRBJ2-7,12,.,CASSLVGVEQYF,TGTGCCAGCAGCTTAGTAGGAGTCGAGCAGTACTTC
TRBV2,TRBD2,TRBJ2-5,14,.,CASNLAGVGETQYF,TGTGCCAGCAACCTAGCGGGGGTCGGAGAGACCCAGTACTTC
TRBV4-2,.,TRBJ2-3,12,.,CASSPRIDTQYF,TGTGCCAGCAGCCCCAGGATCGATACGCAGTATTTT
TRBV5-6,.,TRBJ1-1,12,.,CASSFTGTEAFF,TGTGCCAGCAGCTTTACGGGGACGGAAGCTTTCTTT
TRBV6-1,.,TRBJ1-4,17,.,CASSELAVGGDNEKLFF,TGTGCCAGCAGTGAACTTGCTGTAGGAGGTGATAATGAAAAACTGTTTTTT
TRBV20-1,.,TRBJ2-7,11,.,CSAGYSYEQYF,TGCAGTGCTGGGTACTCCTACGAGCAGTACTTC
TRBV10-3,.,TRBJ2-3,11,.,CAISEDSAQYF,TGTGCCATCAGTGAAGATAGCGCGCAGTATTTT
TRBV5-8,.,TRBJ2-5,14,.,CASSSESGRETQYF,TGTGCCAGCAGCTCGGAATCTGGTAGGGAGACCCAGTACTTC
TRBV9,TRBD1,TRBJ1-2,15,once,CASSVEAGGSYGYTF,TGTGCCAGCAGCGTAGAGGCAGGGGGCTCCTATGGCTACACCTTC
TRBV5-4,.,TRBJ1-3,15,.,CASSRQDGAGNTIYF,TGTGCCAGCAGCCGACAGGATGGGGCTGGAAACACCATATATTTT
TRBV5-4,.,TRBJ1-4,13,once,CASSLVPTEKLFF,TGTGCCAGCAGCTTGGTTCCAACTGAAAAACTGTTTTTT
TRBV5-1,TRBD1,TRBJ1-2,15,few,CASSRRTGGAYGYTF,TGCGCCAGCAGTCGTCGCACAGGGGGCGCGTATGGCTACACCTTC
TRBV7-9,.,TRBJ1-2,14,.,CASSLAGDGYGYTF,TGTGCCAGCAGCTTAGCGGGGGACGGCTATGGCTACACCTTC
TRBV19,.,TRBJ1-1,10,.,CASSNTEAFF,TGTGCCAGTAGTAACACTGAAGCTTTCTTT
TRBV4-1,TRBD1,TRBJ1-1,15,.,CASSQDGRGPTEAFF,TGCGCCAGCAGCCAAGATGGTAGGGGGCCCACTGAAGCTTTCTTT
TRBV30,TRBD2,TRBJ2-5,14,.,CAWSGGGAGETQYF,TGTGCCTGGAGTGGCGGGGGGGCCGGGGAGACCCAGTACTTC
TRBV27,.,TRBJ1-5,15,.,CASSFMGAGNQPQHF,TGTGCCAGCAGTTTTATGGGGGCAGGGAATCAGCCCCAGCATTTT
TRBV5-1,.,TRBJ2-3,15,once,CASSLRGQDWDTQYF,TGTGCCAGCAGCTTACGTGGTCAGGATTGGGATACGCAGTATTTT
TRBV29-1,.,TRBJ2-7,13,once,CSVRGLEAYEQYF,TGCAGCGTTCGGGGGCTGGAGGCCTACGAGCAGTACTTC
TRBV5-1,TRBD1,TRBJ2-5,15,.,CASSLGGTGGETQYF,TGCGCCAGCAGCTTGGGTGGGACAGGGGGCGAGACCCAGTACTTC
TRBV18,TRBD1,TRBJ1-2,19,.,CASSPTPGQARRTNYGYTF,TGTGCCAGCTCACCAACGCCAGGACAGGCCCGTCGGACTAACTATGGCTACACCTTC
TRBV30,TRBD2,TRBJ2-7,13,.,CAWTSGRAWEQYF,TGTGCCTGGACTAGCGGGAGGGCCTGGGAGCAGTACTTC
TRBV30,TRBD1,TRBJ1-1,16,.,CASWTGRGLVNTEAFF,TGTGCCTCGTGGACAGGGCGAGGCTTAGTTAACACTGAAGCTTTCTTT
TRBV30,.,TRBJ2-7,15,.,CAWSFGLIDSYEQYF,TGTGCCTGGAGTTTCGGACTTATTGATTCCTACGAGCAGTACTTC
TRBV11-1,.,TRBJ1-1,14,.,CASSLKQANTEAFF,TGTGCCAGCAGCTTAAAGCAGGCGAACACTGAAGCTTTCTTT
TRBV5-1,.,TRBJ2-6,15,.,CASTLRGGGANVLTF,TGCGCCAGCACCCTTAGGGGCGGCGGGGCCAACGTCCTGACTTTC
TRBV11-2,TRBD1,TRBJ2-5,15,.,CASSGQGGLTETQYF,TGTGCCAGCAGCGGACAGGGTGGACTGACGGAGACCCAGTACTTC
TRBV14,.,TRBJ2-2,14,.,CASSGTYPTGELFF,TGTGCCAGCAGCGGGACCTACCCCACCGGGGAGCTGTTTTTT
TRBV5-1,.,TRBJ2-3,14,few,CASSAGHLTDTQYF,TGCGCCAGCAGTGCTGGACATCTCACAGATACGCAGTATTTT
TRBV7-8,.,TRBJ1-2,13,.,CASSFLGADGYTF,TGTGCCAGCAGCTTTTTAGGGGCTGATGGCTACACCTTC
TRBV5-1,TRBD2,TRBJ2-1,14,.,CASSLLTSGGAQFF,TGCGCCAGCAGCCTTCTTACTAGCGGGGGGGCGCAGTTCTTC
TRBV14,.,TRBJ2-5,13,once,CASSRGQVVTQYF,TGTGCCAGCAGCCGCGGCCAGGTAGTGACCCAGTACTTC
TRBV6-1,TRBD2,TRBJ2-1,15,.,CASQVGLASYNEQFF,TGTGCCAGCCAAGTGGGACTAGCATCCTACAATGAGCAGTTCTTC
TRBV7-7,.,TRBJ1-4,13,.,CASSLGRVGKLFF,TGTGCCAGCAGCCTTGGGAGGGTGGGAAAACTGTTTTTT
TRBV2,.,TRBJ2-7,14,few,CASSVAGRSYEQYF,TGTGCCAGCAGTGTGGCGGGGCGCTCCTACGAGCAGTACTTC
TRBV15,.,TRBJ1-1,13,.,CATSRAGNTEAFF,TGTGCCACCAGCAGAGCAGGGAACACTGAAGCTTTCTTT
TRBV6-1,.,TRBJ1-1,15,.,CASSEALFRGTEAFF,TGTGCCAGCAGTGAAGCTCTATTCAGGGGCACTGAAGCTTTCTTT
TRBV11-3,.,TRBJ2-7,15,.,CASSRGGGFAYEQYF,TGTGCCAGCAGCCGGGGTGGGGGCTTCGCCTACGAGCAGTACTTC
TRBV7-2,.,TRBJ1-6,12,.,CASSLERSALHF,TGTGCCAGCAGCTTAGAACGGAGCGCCCTCCACTTT
TRBV19,TRBD1,TRBJ1-1,13,.,CASSMRGPREAFF,TGTGCCAGTAGTATGAGGGGGCCAAGGGAAGCTTTCTTT
TRBV5-1,.,TRBJ1-2,16,.,CASSLGSIRANYGYTF,TGCGCCAGCAGCTTGGGTTCTATCAGGGCTAACTATGGCTACACCTTC
TRBV15,.,TRBJ1-5,15,.,CATSIKRGLYQPQHF,TGTGCCACCAGCATAAAGCGGGGACTTTATCAGCCCCAGCATTTT